These 29 T cell receptor beta chains share one sample of origin, sequenced in a study of T-cell reconstitution after alpha-beta-depleted transplantation in children. Unique molecular identifiers were incorporated when the TCRbeta library was constructed. TCRdb used MiXCR to reprocess the PCR reads, holding one entry per CDR3 protein. The sample holds under 450,000 distinct CDR3 sequences, around 15% seen once. The sequenced sample was PBMCs, mostly from graft donor cells, obtained 360 days after TCRalphabeta/CD19-depleted stem cell transplant. The origin of the receptors is a boy in the first two years of life who had a stem cell transplant for Wiskott-Aldrich syndrome, so the T cells may come from the graft donor.

This clonotype was counted only a few times. The chain employs TRBV3-1 and TRBJ2-5, with 7 bases aligning to TRBD1. V lost 10 bases, J lost 2 bases, and 13 bases stayed unmatched. Germline V gives CDR1 LGHDT, CDR2 YNNKEL (reference sequence). The CDR3 spans 15 residues. In nucleotides, the CDR3 is TGTGCCACCTCCTTCCTAGACAGGGCGCAAGAGACCCAGTACTTC. Translated: CATSFLDRAQETQYF.

Worth noting for this clonotype: The germline gene is not matched at one end of the junction; a read error may be the cause. The V gene is TRBV12-3 or TRBV12-4, the J gene TRBJ2-5; D call uncertain. The CDR3 totals 14 residues. The DNA of the CDR3 is TGTGCCAGCACTTTAAGTCGGTTCCAAGAGACCCAGTACTTC. Translating gives CASTLSRFQETQYF.

The genes are TRBV29-1 and TRBJ2-7, with TRBD2 as a possible D gene (5 bases). CDR1 is SQVTM and CDR2 is ANQGSEA in the germline V gene. V was pared by 5 bases and J by 3 bases, with 23 bases between. The CDR3 consists of 16 residues. The CDR3 reads CSVCLPRLGGIYEQYF. CDR3 nucleotide sequence: TGCAGCGTTTGCCTTCCTCGGCTCGGAGGAATCTACGAGCAGTACTTC.

This clonotype showed up just a few times. The chain employs TRBV6-2 or TRBV6-3 and TRBJ2-1, with D tentatively TRBD1 (7 bases). The CDR3 consists of 17 residues. V lost 6 bases and J 0 bases, leaving 18 bases between the germline ends. Germline V gene sequence: CDR1 MNHEY, CDR2 SVGEGT. The CDR3 DNA reads as TGTGCCAGCAGCCCACTCAGGGGGGCACTCTCCTACAATGAGCAGTTCTTC. The encoded protein is CASSPLRGALSYNEQFF.

This clonotype was recorded a few times. The rearrangement joins TRBV27 to TRBJ2-1; TRBD1 aligns across 7 bases. Per the germline V gene, CDR1 is MNHEY and CDR2 is SMNVEV (reference sequence). The CDR3 is 15 amino acids. Unmatched junction bases numbered 4, after V lost 1 base and J lost 4 bases. The CDR3 loop reads CASSLFTGVYNEQFF. The CDR3 nucleotides are TGTGCCAGCAGTTTATTTACAGGGGTATACAATGAGCAGTTCTTC.

J is TRBJ2-5 and V is TRBV6-2 or TRBV6-3, with D perhaps assigned TRBD1 or TRBD2 (5 bases each). V gave up 5 bases and J gave up 3 bases, with 10 bases separating them. The CDR3 length is 13 residues. Germline V gene sequence: CDR1 MNHEY, CDR2 SVGEGT. Written as DNA, the CDR3 is TGTGCCAGCAGTGAGGGGAATAAAGAGACCCAGTACTTC. This gives the protein CASSEGNKETQYF.

This clonotype was seen only a few times. The chain uses TRBV20-1 and TRBJ2-3, with 9 bases matching TRBD2. The germline V gene has CDR1 DFQATT and CDR2 SNEGSKA (reference sequence). The CDR3 is 14 residues long. V shed 2 bases and J 12 bases; nucleotides not matched to a gene: 12. CDR3 nucleotides: TGCAGTGCTAGAAAAGGCGGGAGGGCCCGAGGTCAGTATTTT. As protein: CSARKGGRARGQYF.

There are a few counts of this clonotype. The gene calls are TRBV6-1 and TRBJ2-1, with D tentatively TRBD2 (7 bases). The CDR3 loop spans 19 amino acids. The germline gives CDR1 MNHNS, CDR2 SASEGT. V was shortened by 0 bases and J by 7 bases, with 25 bases between the two germline ends. The CDR3 DNA sequence: TGTGCCAGCAGTGAAGCGTCATTTATTTCCCGGGGGGCCAGGAATGAGCAGTTCTTC. It is translated as CASSEASFISRGARNEQFF.

This clonotype has a handful of counts. V gene TRBV20-1 combines with J gene TRBJ1-2; D remains ambiguous. Germline CDR1 reads DFQATT; CDR2 reads SNEGSKA (reference sequence). Trimming stripped 6 bases from V and 1 base from J, with 18 bases between. The CDR3 is 15 residues long. Written as DNA, the CDR3 is TGCAGTGCGACTGAACACCCTTACTTTAACTATGGCTACACCTTC. It is translated as CSATEHPYFNYGYTF.

This clonotype was counted between two and nine times. The chain combines TRBV5-1 with TRBJ2-7; TRBD1 matches 8 bases. V shed 2 bases, J shed 0 bases, and the junction held 19 bases outside the gene matches. The CDR3 contains 20 residues. The germline V gene encodes CDR1 SGHRS and CDR2 YFSETQ. DNA for the CDR3: TGCGCCAGCAGCTTAGCCTCCGGGACAGGTTTTCCCCCTAGCTCCTACGAGCAGTACTTC. It codes for CASSLASGTGFPPSSYEQYF.

In this sample, this clonotype turned up a few times. The chain couples TRBV5-1 to TRBJ2-1; D may be TRBD1 (6 bases). There are 16 residues in the CDR3. Germline CDR1 SGHRS, CDR2 YFSETQ. V was shortened by 4 bases and J by 5 bases, with 19 bases between the two germline ends. CDR3 sequence: CASSPQTGEYNNEQFF. CDR3 in DNA: TGCGCCAGCAGCCCACAGACAGGAGAGTACAACAATGAGCAGTTCTTC. Filled out from reference TRBV5-1 and TRBJ2-1, the complete variable domain reads KAGVTQTPRYLIKTRGQQVTLSCSPISGHRSVSWYQQTPGQGLQFLFEYFSETQRNKGNFPGRFSGRQFSNSRSEMNVSTLELGDSALYLCASSPQTGEYNNEQFFGPGTRLTVL.

This clonotype was observed a handful of times. V and J are TRBV25-1 and TRBJ1-5; unclear D gene. There are 14 residues in the CDR3. CDR1 MGHDK and CDR2 SYGVNS come from the germline V gene. Trimming left V 1 base short and J 1 base short, with 5 bases between. CDR3 loop: CASSEFGSNQPQHF. CDR3 in DNA: TGTGCCAGCAGTGAATTTGGGAGCAATCAGCCCCAGCATTTT.

This clonotype was detected a few times. The chain links TRBV7-2 to TRBJ2-3; TRBD1 matches 7 bases. Germline trimming cut 7 bases from V and 2 bases from J; bases unmatched to any gene: 9. CDR3 length: 15 amino acids. CDR1 is SGHTA and CDR2 is FQGNSA in the germline V gene. The CDR3 coding sequence is TGTGCCAGCACCCCAGACAGGGCCAACACAGATACGCAGTATTTT. It codes for CASTPDRANTDTQYF.

The V and J genes are TRBV7-9 and TRBJ1-1; no definite D call. The CDR3 consists of 11 residues. Trimming pared 7 bases from V and 8 bases from J, leaving 11 bases between. Germline V gene sequence: CDR1 SEHNR, CDR2 FQNEAQ (reference sequence). CDR3 bases: TGTGCCAGCACCCTTATTAAAGAAGCTTTCTTT. Its protein is CASTLIKEAFF.

This clonotype was detected only a few times. The chain carries TRBV14 and TRBJ2-1, with a possible D match to TRBD1 (5 bases). CDR3 size: 15 residues. V was pared by 1 base and J by 11 bases, with 18 bases between. The V gene's germline CDR1 is SGHDN and CDR2 FVKESK. CDR3 in DNA: TGTGCCAGCAGCCAAGGGCGACAGACATTGGGAAAGCAGTTCTTC. Translating gives CASSQGRQTLGKQFF. Complete variable domain (other parts from reference TRBV14 and TRBJ2-1): EAGVTQFPSHSVIEKGQTVTLRCDPISGHDNLYWYRRVMGKEIKFLLHFVKESKQDESGMPNNRFLAERTGGTYSTLKVQPAELEDSGVYFCASSQGRQTLGKQFFGPGTRLTVL.

The chain uses TRBV18 and TRBJ2-5; tentative D call: TRBD2 (5 bases). Trimming removed 5 bases at V and 4 bases at J, with 23 bases between. CDR1 and CDR2 (germline): KGHSH, LQKENI. CDR3 length equals 17 residues. This chain's CDR3 is CASSSPQPSLLGETQYF. The CDR3 DNA reads as TGTGCCAGCTCATCCCCACAGCCTAGCCTCCTGGGAGAGACCCAGTACTTC.

This sequence joins TRBV5-6 and TRBJ2-3; 7 bases line up with TRBD2. Losses at the gene ends were 1 base for V and 0 bases for J; bases not matched to a gene: 2. Per the germline V gene, CDR1 is SGHDT and CDR2 is YYEEEE. CDR3 length: 15 amino acids. This chain's CDR3 is CASSLPGRSTDTQYF. In nucleotides, the CDR3 is TGTGCCAGCAGCTTGCCCGGGAGGAGCACAGATACGCAGTATTTT.

There are a few counts of this clonotype. This chain joins TRBV10-3 and TRBJ1-1, with a tentative D call TRBD1 (5 bases). Trimming removed 8 bases from V and 1 base from J, with 11 bases in between. Germline V gene sequence: CDR1 ENHRY, CDR2 SYGVKD. The CDR3 sequence is 13 residues long. CDR3 DNA sequence: TGTGCCATCGGGGCGAGGGAGAACACTGAAGCTTTCTTT. Its translation: CAIGARENTEAFF.

The V gene is TRBV5-1, the J gene TRBJ2-7, with D hard to call. The germline gives CDR1 SGHRS, CDR2 YFSETQ. Trimming pared 0 bases from V and 3 bases from J, leaving 7 bases between. CDR3 length equals 13 residues. The CDR3 here is CASSLDNYYEQYF. In nucleotides, the CDR3 is TGCGCCAGCAGCTTGGACAATTACTACGAGCAGTACTTC.

This rearrangement joins TRBV7-6 to TRBJ2-7; a weak D match, TRBD2 (6 bases). V lost 3 bases and J lost 1, with 22 bases in between. Per the germline V gene, CDR1 is SGHVS and CDR2 is FNYEAQ. This CDR3 is built from 18 residues. For the CDR3, the DNA is TGTGCCAGCAGCTTGTACTATCCTGGGGGGTCCGGATCCTACGAGCAGTACTTC. It codes for CASSLYYPGGSGSYEQYF.

This rearrangement joins TRBV5-1 to TRBJ2-3; 12 nucleotides agree with TRBD1. V was pared by 7 bases and J by 6 bases, with 12 bases of the junction left unmatched. The CDR3 spans 16 residues. From germline, CDR1 is SGHRS and CDR2 YFSETQ. CDR3 sequence (DNA): TGCGCCAGCCGACCGGCCGGGACAGGGGGCTGGGATACGCAGTATTTT. Its protein product is CASRPAGTGGWDTQYF.

This clonotype was observed a handful of times. The chain joins TRBV10-3 to TRBJ2-7, with D possibly matching TRBD2 (6 bases). This CDR3 is built from 13 residues. Trimming removed 6 bases at V and 0 bases at J, with 9 bases between. CDR1 and CDR2 (germline): ENHRY, SYGVKD. For the CDR3, the DNA is TGTGCCATCAGCCGGGGGAACTCCTACGAGCAGTACTTC. Translating gives CAISRGNSYEQYF.

This clonotype was counted ten times or more. The CDR3 sequence: CASSLDWETQYF. In DNA form, the CDR3 reads TGTGCCAGCAGCTTAGATTGGGAGACCCAGTACTTC. The chain couples TRBV7-6 to TRBJ2-5; D uncertain. CDR1 SGHVS and CDR2 FNYEAQ come from the germline V gene. The CDR3 has 12 amino acids. V was cut by 1 base and J by 5 bases, with 5 bases left in between.

There are many counts of this clonotype. The V gene is TRBV29-1, the J gene TRBJ2-3, with 9 bases that match TRBD1. Germline-derived CDR1 and CDR2 are SQVTM and ANQGSEA. Losses at the gene ends were 7 bases for V and 1 base for J; bases not matched to a gene: 6. This CDR3 has 14 residues. Written as DNA, the CDR3 is TGCAGCGCTGACACAGGGGGCCGCACAGATACGCAGTATTTT. It translates to CSADTGGRTDTQYF.

The table lists this clonotype with a few counts. This sequence joins TRBV7-9 and TRBJ2-7; weak D call: TRBD1 (5 bases). The CDR3 is made up of 14 amino acids. The germline gives CDR1 SEHNR, CDR2 FQNEAQ (reference sequence). V was cut by 5 bases and J by 0 bases, with 11 bases left in between. CDR3 sequence reads: CASSPNRTSYEQYF. The CDR3 DNA reads TGTGCCAGCAGCCCCAACAGGACCTCCTACGAGCAGTACTTC.

Only a few counts were recorded for this clonotype. The chain carries TRBV5-1 and TRBJ2-2; 7 nucleotides match TRBD1. Unmatched junction bases numbered 9, after V lost 4 bases and J lost 3 bases. The CDR3 runs 16 residues. Germline V gene data show CDR1 as SGHRS and CDR2 as YFSETQ. CDR3 coding DNA: TGCGCCAGCAGCCGGTCCACAGGGGCCGACACCGGGGAGCTGTTTTTT. Protein product: CASSRSTGADTGELFF.

This CDR3 is CATSDLLGPSTGELFF. In nucleotides, the CDR3 is TGTGCCACCAGTGATTTGTTGGGTCCTTCCACCGGGGAGCTGTTTTTT. The J gene is TRBJ2-2, the V gene TRBV24-1; D is uncertain. The CDR3 extends over 16 amino acids. The V end lost 0 bases, the J end lost 4 bases, and 11 bases lay between the germline ends. Per the germline V gene, CDR1 is KGHDR and CDR2 is SFDVKD.

This clonotype showed up just a few times. J is TRBJ2-1 and V is TRBV18; D not resolved. Germline V lookup: CDR1 KGHSH, CDR2 LQKENI. The CDR3 spans 11 residues. V lost 3 bases and J 6 bases, leaving 3 bases between the germline ends. CDR3 in DNA: TGTGCCAGCTCACCGGTCAATGAGCAGTTCTTC. Translation gives CASSPVNEQFF. The variable domain in full, with the rest retrieved from reference TRBV18 and TRBJ2-1, is NAGVMQNPRHLVRRRGQEARLRCSPMKGHSHVYWYRQLPEEGLKFMVYLQKENIIDESGMPKERFSAEFPKEGPSILRIQQVVRGDSAAYFCASSPVNEQFFGPGTRLTVL.

This chain joins TRBV12-3 or TRBV12-4 and TRBJ2-7; D tentatively fits TRBD1 or TRBD2 (5 bases each). Trimming cost V 4 bases and J 5 bases, with 15 bases left between them. The CDR3 runs 14 residues. CDR3 loop: CASSWTTRGDEQYF. The CDR3 bases are TGTGCCAGCAGTTGGACCACCCGGGGCGACGAGCAGTACTTC.